The sequence of this T cell receptor (beta chain) was determined in a study of T cell clones after liver transplantation. Study-level information: Immunosuppression withdrawal was tried within 2 years after liver transplantation in this trial. TCRbeta sequencing after a pre-transplant mixed lymphocyte reaction identified graft-donor-reactive clones, later tracked in post-transplant blood.

Of note for this clone: The antigen remains unidentified.

J lost 4 bases, V lost 2 bases, and 4 bases had no gene match. The V gene's germline CDR1 is MNHEY and CDR2 SMNVEV (reference sequence). The CDR3 is made up of 14 amino acids. Assay used: immunoSEQ multiplex PCR; TCRdb lists only in-frame clones, some missing. The sample yields tens of thousands of clones, roughly 83% seen once. The study, taken as a whole, reports: In most of the 8 subjects, circulating graft-donor-reactive CD4 TCRbeta sequences fell significantly after transplant.

This sequence was found in a human donor who received a liver transplant. The chain links TRBV27 to TRBJ2-5; 7 bases line up with TRBD2. The input for sequencing was CD4+ T cells from blood, taken before liver transplant. CDR3 amino acids: CASSLRGDGETQYF. The CDR3 nucleotides are TGTGCCAGCAGTTTACGGGGGGACGGAGAGACCCAGTACTTC.